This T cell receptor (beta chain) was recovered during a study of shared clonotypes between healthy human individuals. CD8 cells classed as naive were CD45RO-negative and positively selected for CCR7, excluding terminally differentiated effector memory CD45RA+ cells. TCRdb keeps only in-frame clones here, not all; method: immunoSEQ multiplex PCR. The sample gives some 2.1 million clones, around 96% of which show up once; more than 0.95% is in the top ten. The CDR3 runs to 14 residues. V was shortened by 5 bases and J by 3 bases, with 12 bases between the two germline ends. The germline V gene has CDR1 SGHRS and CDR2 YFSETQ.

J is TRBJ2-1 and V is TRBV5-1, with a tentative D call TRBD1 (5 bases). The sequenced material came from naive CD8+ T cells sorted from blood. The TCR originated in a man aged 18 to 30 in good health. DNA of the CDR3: TGCGCCAGCAGAGCTCAGGGCGTCTACAATGAGCAGTTCTTC. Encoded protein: CASRAQGVYNEQFF.